The TCR beta chain under discussion was sequenced for a study of follicular helper T cells after annual influenza vaccination. Study results and caveats: Most later recoveries of Day 7 ICOS+CD38+ clones were ICOS-CD38- cTfh. Plasmablast frequency change correlated with clonality change in ICOS+CD38+ cTfh.

The CDR3 sequence is 14 residues long. Germline V gene lookup returns CDR1 LGHNA and CDR2 YSLEER. Trimming removed 0 bases at V and 4 bases at J, with 7 bases between. This clone turned up a few times. The antigen is undetermined. Sequencing of TCRB used Survey level resolution. Sequencing used immunoSEQ multiplex PCR; TCRdb keeps in-frame clones, though not all of them. Altogether under 900 clones are present, 70% to 85% being singletons, with the ten largest covering about 6.1%. Time point given: 2015-2016 season, 7 days after influenza vaccination. V gene TRBV4-3 combines with J gene TRBJ2-1; D not certain. This TCR derives from an adult who received the influenza vaccine. The material was CXCR5+ CD38+ circulating T follicular helper cells from blood, obtained 7 days after influenza vaccination. Specified subset: circulating Tfh, non-naive CD4+CXCR5+PD-1+ (ICOS+CD38+ or ICOS-CD38-). The chain's CDR3 is CASSQDWQYNEQFF. CDR3 bases: TGCGCCAGCAGCCAAGATTGGCAGTACAATGAGCAGTTCTTC.